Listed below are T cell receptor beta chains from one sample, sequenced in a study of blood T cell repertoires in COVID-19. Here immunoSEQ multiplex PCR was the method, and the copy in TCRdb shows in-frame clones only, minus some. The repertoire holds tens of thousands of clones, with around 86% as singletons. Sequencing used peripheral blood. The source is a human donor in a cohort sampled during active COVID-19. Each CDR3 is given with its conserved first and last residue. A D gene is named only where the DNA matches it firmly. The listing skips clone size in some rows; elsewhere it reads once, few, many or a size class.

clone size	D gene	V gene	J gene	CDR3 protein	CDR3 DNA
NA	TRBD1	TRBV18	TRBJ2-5	CASSPPSTWTGDQETQYF	TGTGCCAGCTCACCACCGAGTACTTGGACAGGGGATCAAGAGACCCAGTACTTC
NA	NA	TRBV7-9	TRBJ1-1	CASSPGGTTEAFF	TGTGCCAGCAGCCCCGGAGGGACCACTGAAGCTTTCTTT
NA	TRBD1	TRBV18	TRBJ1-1	CASSDLGTVSMNTEAFF	TGTGCCAGCTCAGACCTCGGGACAGTTTCCATGAACACTGAAGCTTTCTTT
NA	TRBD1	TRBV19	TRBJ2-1	CASTPGGYGAGYNEQFF	TGTGCCAGTACCCCAGGGGGTTACGGGGCGGGTTACAATGAGCAGTTCTTC
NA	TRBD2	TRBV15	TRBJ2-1	CATSRQLAGEGEQFF	TGTGCCACCAGCAGACAACTAGCGGGAGAAGGGGAGCAGTTCTTC
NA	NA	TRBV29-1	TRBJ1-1	CSATRMDEAFF	TGCAGCGCGACTAGAATGGACGAAGCTTTCTTT
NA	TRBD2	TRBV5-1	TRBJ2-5	CASSLLAGREETQYF	TGCGCCAGCAGCTTACTAGCGGGGCGGGAAGAGACCCAGTACTTC
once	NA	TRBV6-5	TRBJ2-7	CASSQGHSRHEQYF	TGTGCCAGCAGCCAGGGACATTCCAGACACGAGCAGTACTTC
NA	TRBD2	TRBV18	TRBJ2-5	CASSPGGDYKETQYF	TGTGCCAGCTCACCGGGGGGGGATTACAAAGAGACCCAGTACTTC
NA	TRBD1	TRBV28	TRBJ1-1	CASRSSRQGSNTEAFF	TGTGCCAGCAGATCCTCTCGACAGGGGTCGAACACTGAAGCTTTCTTT
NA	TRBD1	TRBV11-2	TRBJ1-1	CASSLRQGAPEAFF	TGTGCCAGCAGCCTTCGCCAGGGGGCTCCTGAAGCTTTCTTT
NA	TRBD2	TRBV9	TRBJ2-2	CASSPGLAGTTNTGELFF	TGTGCCAGCAGCCCGGGACTAGCGGGCACTACGAACACCGGGGAGCTGTTTTTT
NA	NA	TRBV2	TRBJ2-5	CASKEQETQYF	TGTGCCAGCAAAGAGCAAGAGACCCAGTACTTC
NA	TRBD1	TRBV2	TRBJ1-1	CASSGTGVVTEAFF	TGTGCCAGCAGTGGGACAGGGGTGGTCACTGAAGCTTTCTTT
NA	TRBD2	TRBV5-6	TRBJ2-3	CASSSLAGTDTQYF	TGTGCCAGCAGCTCGCTAGCGGGCACAGATACGCAGTATTTT
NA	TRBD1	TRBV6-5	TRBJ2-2	CASSSAGTGSRGELFF	TGTGCCAGCAGTTCCGCCGGGACAGGGTCGAGAGGGGAGCTGTTTTTT
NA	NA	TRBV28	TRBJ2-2	CASSELLLGGTGTGELFF	TGTGCCAGCAGCGAGCTCCTCTTGGGGGGTACGGGCACCGGGGAGCTGTTTTTT
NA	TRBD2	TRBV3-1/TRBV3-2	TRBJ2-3	CASSHPGTSGSFLTDTQYF	TGTGCCAGCAGCCATCCCGGGACTAGCGGGAGTTTCCTCACAGATACGCAGTATTTT
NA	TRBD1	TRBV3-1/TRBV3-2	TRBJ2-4	CASSPWGQRSSKNIQYF	TGTGCCAGCAGCCCGTGGGGACAGCGAAGCTCTAAAAACATTCAGTACTTC
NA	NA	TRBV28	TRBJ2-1	CASWLGRGNEQFF	TGTGCCAGCTGGCTGGGTCGCGGTAATGAGCAGTTCTTC
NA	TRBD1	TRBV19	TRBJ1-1	CASSIDSQGQGLVNTEAFF	TGTGCCAGTAGTATAGATTCCCAGGGACAGGGGCTGGTGAACACTGAAGCTTTCTTT
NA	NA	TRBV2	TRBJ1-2	CASSPTGMVGYTF	TGTGCCAGCAGTCCCACAGGGATGGTTGGCTACACCTTC
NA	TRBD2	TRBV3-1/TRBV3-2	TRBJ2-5	CASSPPGLARETQYF	TGTGCCAGCAGCCCCCCGGGACTAGCCCGAGAGACCCAGTACTTC
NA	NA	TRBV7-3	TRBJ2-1	CASSLTRDSNEQFF	TGTGCCAGCAGCTTAACTCGTGACTCCAATGAGCAGTTCTTC
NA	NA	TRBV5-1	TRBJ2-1	CASSLNSNNEQFF	TGCGCCAGCAGCTTGAACAGCAACAATGAGCAGTTCTTC
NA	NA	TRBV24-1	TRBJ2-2	CATSDPRQANTGELFF	TGTGCCACCAGTGACCCCCGACAGGCCAACACCGGGGAGCTGTTTTTT
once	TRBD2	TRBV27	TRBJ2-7	CASSSLHSGGVYEQYF	TGTGCCAGCAGTTCCCTCCACAGCGGGGGAGTCTACGAGCAGTACTTC
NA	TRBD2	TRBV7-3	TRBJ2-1	CASSPLAGINNEQFF	TGTGCCAGCAGCCCCCTAGCGGGAATCAACAATGAGCAGTTCTTC
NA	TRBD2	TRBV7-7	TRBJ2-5	CASSLAGLAGGPETQYF	TGTGCTAGCAGCTTAGCCGGACTAGCGGGAGGGCCGGAGACCCAGTACTTC
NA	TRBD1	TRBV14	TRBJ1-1	CASSRDRGRGTEAFF	TGTGCCAGCAGCCGGGACAGGGGGCGAGGCACTGAAGCTTTCTTT
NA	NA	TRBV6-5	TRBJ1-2	CASSYAPAGPYDGYTF	TGTGCCAGCAGTTACGCCCCGGCGGGGCCGTACGATGGCTACACCTTC
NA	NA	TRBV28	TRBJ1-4	CASRGTGGGEKLFF	TGTGCCAGCAGAGGGACCGGGGGAGGCGAAAAACTGTTTTTT
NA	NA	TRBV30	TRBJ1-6	CAWSATRAIGSPSSYNSPLHF	TGTGCCTGGAGTGCGACCAGGGCGATAGGGTCCCCCAGCTCCTATAATTCACCCCTCCACTTT
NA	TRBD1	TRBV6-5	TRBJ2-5	CASNHRGPQETQYF	TGTGCCAGCAATCACAGGGGCCCTCAAGAGACCCAGTACTTC
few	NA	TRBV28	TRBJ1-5	CASSSGEQPQHF	TGTGCCAGCAGTTCGGGGGAGCAGCCCCAGCATTTT
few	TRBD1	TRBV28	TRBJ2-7	CASSLLTGGPYEQYF	TGTGCCAGCAGTTTACTGACAGGGGGTCCCTACGAGCAGTACTTC
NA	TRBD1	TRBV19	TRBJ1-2	CASSPQGGGYTF	TGTGCCAGTAGCCCACAGGGGGGGGGCTACACCTTC
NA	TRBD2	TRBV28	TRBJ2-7	CASTGLAGGGYEQYF	TGTGCCAGCACGGGACTAGCGGGAGGAGGCTACGAGCAGTACTTC
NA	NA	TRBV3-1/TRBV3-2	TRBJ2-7	CASTPTGSYEQYF	TGTGCCAGCACCCCCACGGGTTCCTACGAGCAGTACTTC
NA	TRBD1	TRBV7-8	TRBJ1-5	CASSSRDRQNQPQHF	TGTGCCAGCAGCTCCCGGGACAGACAAAATCAGCCCCAGCATTTT
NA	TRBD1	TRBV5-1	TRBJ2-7	CASSLALGQGQYEQYF	TGCGCCAGCAGCTTGGCCCTCGGACAGGGTCAGTACGAGCAGTACTTC
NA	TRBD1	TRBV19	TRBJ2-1	CASSMGQGVPYNEQFF	TGTGCCAGTAGTATGGGCCAGGGGGTCCCCTACAATGAGCAGTTCTTC
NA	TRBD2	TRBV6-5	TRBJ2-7	CASSYVLAREQYF	TGTGCCAGCAGTTACGTACTAGCGCGGGAGCAGTACTTC
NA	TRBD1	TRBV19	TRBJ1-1	CASSYPGQGAPEAFF	TGTGCCAGTTCCTATCCGGGACAGGGGGCCCCTGAAGCTTTCTTT
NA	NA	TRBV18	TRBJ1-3	CASSPISEAGSTSGNTIYF	TGTGCCAGCTCACCAATAAGTGAAGCAGGATCTACTTCTGGAAACACCATATATTTT
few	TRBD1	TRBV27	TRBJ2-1	CASTPDRGGTGEQFF	TGTGCCAGCACCCCGGACAGGGGGGGGACGGGTGAGCAGTTCTTC
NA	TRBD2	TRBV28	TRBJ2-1	CASSYVTSGSYNEQFF	TGTGCCAGCAGTTACGTGACTAGCGGGAGCTACAATGAGCAGTTCTTC
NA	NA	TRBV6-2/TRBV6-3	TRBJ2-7	CASSYARLAEQYF	TGTGCCAGCAGTTACGCTAGATTAGCCGAGCAGTACTTC
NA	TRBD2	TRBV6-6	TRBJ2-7	CASRSSGGGTLEQYF	TGTGCCAGCAGAAGTAGTGGGGGGGGTACGCTCGAGCAGTACTTC
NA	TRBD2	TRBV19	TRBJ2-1	CASSGLAAMDNEQFF	TGTGCCAGTAGTGGACTAGCGGCCATGGACAATGAGCAGTTCTTC
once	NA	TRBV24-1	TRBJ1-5	CATSPNSNQPQHF	TGTGCCACCAGTCCCAATAGCAATCAGCCCCAGCATTTT